These T cell receptor beta chains were read from a single sample in a study of PD-1 blockade in classical Hodgkin lymphoma. Data came from immunoSEQ multiplex PCR; TCRdb stores just in-frame clones and leaves some out. This table has about 16,000 clones, approximately 85% appearing once. Input material: peripheral blood mononuclear cells (PBMCs). These TCRs come from a human donor with classical Hodgkin lymphoma. Each CDR3 is given with its conserved first and last residue. A D gene is named only where the DNA matches it firmly. Only part of the rows carry a size: once, few, many, or a class if the clone is expanded.

>15|TRBD1|TRBV5-1|TRBJ2-5|NA
TGCGCCAGCAGCCGAGGAAACAGGGGACCAGAGACCCAGTACTTC
CASSRGNRGPETQYF
>10|NA|TRBV6-4|TRBJ2-1|NA
TGTGCCAGCGGGAGAAGCGAGCAGTTCTTC
CASGRSEQFF
>13|NA|TRBV15|TRBJ2-1|NA
TGTGCCACCAGCAGGGACCCAGGGGAGGACGAGTTCTTC
CATSRDPGEDEFF
>13|TRBD2|TRBV7-2|TRBJ2-1|NA
TGTGCCAGCACCCGACTAGCGTGGGATGAGCAGTTCTTC
CASTRLAWDEQFF
>18|TRBD1|TRBV5-6|TRBJ1-1|NA
TGTGCCAGCAGCTGGTGGGGGACAGGGGTAGTAGTTTTGACTGAAGCTTTCTTT
CASSWWGTGVVVLTEAFF
>11|NA|TRBV7-7|TRBJ2-5|NA
TGTGCCAGCAGCTCCGGAGAGACCCAGTACTTC
CASSSGETQYF
>16|TRBD1|TRBV7-3|TRBJ2-2|NA
TGTGCCAGCAGCCCTACCGGGACAGGGCTAACCGGGGAGCTGTTTTTT
CASSPTGTGLTGELFF
>13|NA|TRBV28|TRBJ2-3|few
TGTGCCAGCAGAGAGACTAGGAGAGATACGCAGTATTTT
CASRETRRDTQYF
>15|NA|TRBV21-1|TRBJ2-7|NA
TGTGCCAGCAGCAAACGAGTGATGCCCTCTAACGAGCAGTACTTC
CASSKRVMPSNEQYF
>16|TRBD1|TRBV29-1|TRBJ1-3|NA
TGCAGCGTAACCTCGGACAGGGGTGCAACTGGAAACACCATATATTTT
CSVTSDRGATGNTIYF
>14|TRBD1|TRBV2|TRBJ1-1|NA
TGTGCCAGCAGTGCGACAGGGGGCTGGACTGAAGCTTTCTTT
CASSATGGWTEAFF
>13|NA|TRBV25-1|TRBJ2-7|once
TGTGCCAGCAGTGAGTCCCATTCCTACGAGCAGTACTTC
CASSESHSYEQYF
>16|NA|TRBV18|TRBJ2-3|NA
TGTGCCAGCTCACCAGGCTTAAGAGGCGGCCAGGATACGCAGTATTTT
CASSPGLRGGQDTQYF
>14|TRBD1|TRBV4-2|TRBJ2-7|NA
TGTGCCAGCAGCCAGGCAGACAGGGGACCCGAGCAGTACTTC
CASSQADRGPEQYF
>14|NA|TRBV2|TRBJ2-5|NA
TGTGCCAGCAGTGATGGGACCCACCAAGAGACCCAGTACTTC
CASSDGTHQETQYF
>13|NA|TRBV2|TRBJ1-4|NA
TGTGCCAGCACAGGGTTTACTAATGAAAAACTGTTTTTT
CASTGFTNEKLFF
>12|NA|TRBV6-1|TRBJ1-1|NA
TGTGCCAGCTCTAACCCCCTGAATGAAGCTTTCTTT
CASSNPLNEAFF
>16|NA|TRBV19|TRBJ2-7|NA
TGTGCCAGTAGTATAATCCGAGGGGACCGTCCCTACGAGCAGTACTTC
CASSIIRGDRPYEQYF
>11|NA|TRBV28|TRBJ2-2|once
TGTGCCAGCAGCTCTCCCGGGGAGCTGTTTTTT
CASSSPGELFF
>15|NA|TRBV19|TRBJ1-4|NA
TGTGCCAGCTCTAAGAAGACAGGACCTAATGAAAAACTGTTTTTT
CASSKKTGPNEKLFF
>15|TRBD2|TRBV7-6|TRBJ2-7|NA
TGTGCCAGCAGCGAAGGGACTAGCGGGAGCTACGAGCAGTACTTC
CASSEGTSGSYEQYF
>14|NA|TRBV2|TRBJ1-5|NA
TGTGCCAGCAGTGAACAGAATAGCAATCAGCCCCAGCATTTT
CASSEQNSNQPQHF
>12|NA|TRBV7-9|TRBJ2-5|NA
TGTGCCAGCACCCGAGGGAGGGAGACCCAGTACTTC
CASTRGRETQYF
>16|TRBD1|TRBV28|TRBJ2-1|NA
TGTGCCAGCACCACCCACGGAACAGGGGGCTCAAATGAGCAGTTCTTC
CASTTHGTGGSNEQFF
>12|NA|TRBV29-1|TRBJ1-2|NA
TGCAGCGTTGACCCCTCTAACTATGGCTACACCTTC
CSVDPSNYGYTF
>14|TRBD1|TRBV6-5|TRBJ2-7|NA
TGTGCCAGCAGCTTCGACAGGGGCCCCTACGAGCAGTACTTC
CASSFDRGPYEQYF
>15|TRBD1|TRBV28|TRBJ1-3|NA
TGTGCCAGCCGGACAGGCGTTCTCTCTGGAAACACCATATATTTT
CASRTGVLSGNTIYF
>14|TRBD2|TRBV19|TRBJ2-3|once
TGTGCCACTGCGGGGACTAGCATCACAGATACGCAGTATTTT
CATAGTSITDTQYF
>18|NA|TRBV5-1|TRBJ2-6|NA
TGCGCCAGCAGCCTACAGGGACTCCAGGTCTCTGGGGCCAACGTCCTGACTTTC
CASSLQGLQVSGANVLTF
>11|NA|TRBV11-2|TRBJ2-5|NA
TGTGCCAGCAGCCCTAGTGAGACCCAGTACTTC
CASSPSETQYF
>14|NA|TRBV29-1|TRBJ1-2|few
TGCAGCGTTGTGGGGGGACACTCTAACTATGGCTACACCTTC
CSVVGGHSNYGYTF
>16|NA|TRBV2|TRBJ1-1|NA
TGTGCCAGCAAGATTGGTCAGGGACGGTCGAACACTGAAGCTTTCTTT
CASKIGQGRSNTEAFF
>13|TRBD1|TRBV6-4|TRBJ2-1|NA
TGTGCCAGCAGCGTACTACAGGGGACCGAGCAGTTCTTC
CASSVLQGTEQFF
>14|TRBD1|TRBV6-5|TRBJ2-7|NA
TGTGCCAGCAGAACCGGGACAGGGTCCGTCGAGCAGTACTTC
CASRTGTGSVEQYF
>18|NA|TRBV5-5|TRBJ2-7|few
TGTGCCAGCAGCTTTAAAGGGGCCACTTCCCAGGGGTCCTACGAGCAGTACTTC
CASSFKGATSQGSYEQYF
>14|NA|TRBV7-9|TRBJ2-7|once
TGTGCCAGCAGCTTGGGGACTCCTGGGTACGAGCAGTACTTC
CASSLGTPGYEQYF
>16|NA|TRBV25-1|TRBJ1-4|NA
TGTGCCAGCGCTCAAGCCGGGACCGATCTTTTTGAAAAACTGTTTTTT
CASAQAGTDLFEKLFF
>16|TRBD1|TRBV7-9|TRBJ1-2|NA
TGTGCCAGCAGCTTAGGACAGGGGGCGAGGATGGATGGCTACACCTTC
CASSLGQGARMDGYTF
>14|NA|TRBV27|TRBJ2-7|NA
TGTGCCAGCAGTTTATCGTTGACCTGGAGCGAGCAGTACTTC
CASSLSLTWSEQYF
>12|NA|TRBV6-7|TRBJ2-3|NA
TGTGCCAGCACCTCTTCCGGGGATACGCAGTATTTT
CASTSSGDTQYF
>15|NA|TRBV6-6|TRBJ1-5|NA
TGTGCCAGCAGCCCCAGGGTTAGTGGCAATCAGCCCCAGCATTTT
CASSPRVSGNQPQHF
>13|NA|TRBV6-6|TRBJ1-3|NA
TGTGCCGCCGGTCGAGGTTTTGGAAACACCATATATTTT
CAAGRGFGNTIYF
>16|TRBD2|TRBV5-1|TRBJ2-5|few
TGCGCCAGCAGCCCGGCCCTAGCGGGAGTACAAGAGACCCAGTACTTC
CASSPALAGVQETQYF
>13|TRBD1|TRBV4-1|TRBJ1-1|NA
TGCGCCAGCACAAGGGCAGGGGGCACTGAAGCTTTCTTT
CASTRAGGTEAFF
>16|TRBD1|TRBV7-9|TRBJ1-4|NA
TGTGCCAGCAGCACAGGGGCCGGGACAGTGGGTGAAAAACTGTTTTTT
CASSTGAGTVGEKLFF
>16|TRBD1|TRBV29-1|TRBJ1-1|NA
TGCAGCGTTGAAAATCCGGGACAGGGAATAGGCACTGAAGCTTTCTTT
CSVENPGQGIGTEAFF
>14|TRBD1|TRBV28|TRBJ2-7|NA
TGTGCCAGCAGTCATCCGGGACAGGGAGACGAGCAGTACTTC
CASSHPGQGDEQYF
>14|NA|TRBV10-3|TRBJ2-7|once
TGTGCCATCAGTGAGTCGACTCGCTCCTACGAGCAGTACTTC
CAISESTRSYEQYF
>14|NA|TRBV10-1|TRBJ2-7|NA
TGCGCCAGCAGTCCCCTGGAGGGCCGGAACGAGCAGTACTTC
CASSPLEGRNEQYF
>13|TRBD1|TRBV6-5|TRBJ2-7|medium-sized
TGTGCCAGCAGTCGTGCCAGGGGGTACGAGCAGTACTTC
CASSRARGYEQYF
>11|NA|TRBV7-3|TRBJ2-5|NA
TGTGCCAGCAGCTCTGGAGAGACCCAGTACTTC
CASSSGETQYF
>15|NA|TRBV5-1|TRBJ2-1|NA
TGCGCCAGCAGCCTCCCACGACCGGTTCCCAATGAGCAGTTCTTC
CASSLPRPVPNEQFF
>16|NA|TRBV28|TRBJ2-3|NA
TGTGCCAGCAGCCGTACCCGACGTTCCGGGACGGATACGCAGTATTTT
CASSRTRRSGTDTQYF